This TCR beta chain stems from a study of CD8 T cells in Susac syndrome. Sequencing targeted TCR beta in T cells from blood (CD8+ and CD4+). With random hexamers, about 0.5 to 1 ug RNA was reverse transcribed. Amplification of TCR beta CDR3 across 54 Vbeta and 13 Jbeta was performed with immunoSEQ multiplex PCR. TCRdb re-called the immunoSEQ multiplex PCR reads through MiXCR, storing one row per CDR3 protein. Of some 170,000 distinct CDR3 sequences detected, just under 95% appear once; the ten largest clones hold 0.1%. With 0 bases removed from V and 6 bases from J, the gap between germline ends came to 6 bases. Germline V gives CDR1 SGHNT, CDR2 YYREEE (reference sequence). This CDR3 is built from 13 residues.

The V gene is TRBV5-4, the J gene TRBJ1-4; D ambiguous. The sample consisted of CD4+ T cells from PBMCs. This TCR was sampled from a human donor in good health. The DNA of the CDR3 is TGTGCCAGCAGCTTGGGGACGGATGAAAAACTGTTTTTT. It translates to CASSLGTDEKLFF.